The source of this T cell receptor beta chain is a study of shared clonotypes between healthy human individuals. Methods used by the authors: ImmunoSEQ sequences covered only the junction and lacked quality scores; filtering therefore differed. Generated by immunoSEQ multiplex PCR, the TCRdb table keeps only in-frame clones and is missing some. From that table come the V and J calls and clone size; the DNA was used to work out D and trimming. This repertoire shows 450,000 to 600,000 clones, 79% found once; its top ten account for about an eighth. With respect to this clone: Antigen specificity is unknown.

Broader study findings: Sequencing depth was expected to affect clonotype sharing among donors.

Trimming pared 1 base from V and 5 bases from J, leaving 10 bases between. In germline, CDR1 is SGHVS, CDR2 FQNEAQ. This CDR3 has 14 residues. The chain recombines TRBV7-8 with TRBJ2-3; D not certain. The clonotype comes from a woman aged 40 to 55 in good health. Some clones in this sample may be carry-over from other donors' samples. Material for sequencing was PBMCs. The CDR3 spells CASSLVSWVDTQYF. CDR3 nucleotides: TGTGCCAGCAGCTTAGTTAGTTGGGTAGATACGCAGTATTTT. The full variable domain, its missing parts supplied by reference TRBV7-8 and TRBJ2-3, is GAGVSQSPRYKVAKRGQDVALRCDPISGHVSLFWYQQALGQGPEFLTYFQNEAQLDKSGLPSDRFFAERPEGSVSTLKIQRTQQEDSAVYLCASSLVSWVDTQYFGPGTRLTVL.